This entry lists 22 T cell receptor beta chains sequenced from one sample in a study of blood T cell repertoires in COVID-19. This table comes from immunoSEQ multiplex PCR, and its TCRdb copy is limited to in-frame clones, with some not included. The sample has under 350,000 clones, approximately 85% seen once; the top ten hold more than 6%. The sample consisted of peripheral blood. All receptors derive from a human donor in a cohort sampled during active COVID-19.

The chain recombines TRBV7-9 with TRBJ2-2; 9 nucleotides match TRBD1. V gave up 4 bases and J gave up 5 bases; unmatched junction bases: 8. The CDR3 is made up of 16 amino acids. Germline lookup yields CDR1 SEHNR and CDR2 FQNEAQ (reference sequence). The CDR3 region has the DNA TGTGCCAGCAGCTCCCGGGACAGGGCCGGAACCGGGGAGCTGTTTTTT. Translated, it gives CASSSRDRAGTGELFF.

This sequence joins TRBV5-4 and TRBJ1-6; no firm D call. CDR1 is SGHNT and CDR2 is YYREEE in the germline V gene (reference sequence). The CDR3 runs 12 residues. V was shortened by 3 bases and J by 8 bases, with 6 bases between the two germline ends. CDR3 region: CASSSIDSPLHF. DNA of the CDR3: TGTGCCAGCAGCTCTATAGATTCACCCCTCCACTTT.

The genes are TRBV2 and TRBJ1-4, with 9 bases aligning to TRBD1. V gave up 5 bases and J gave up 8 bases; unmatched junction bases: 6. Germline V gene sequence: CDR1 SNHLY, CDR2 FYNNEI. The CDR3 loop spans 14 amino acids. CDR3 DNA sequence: TGTGCCAGCAGTCTGGGACAGGGATCCGAAAAACTGTTTTTT. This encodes CASSLGQGSEKLFF. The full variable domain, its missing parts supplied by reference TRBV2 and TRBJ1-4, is EPEVTQTPSHQVTQMGQEVILRCVPISNHLYFYWYRQILGQKVEFLVSFYNNEISEKSEIFDDQFSVERPDGSNFTLKIRSTKLEDSAMYFCASSLGQGSEKLFFGSGTQLSVL.

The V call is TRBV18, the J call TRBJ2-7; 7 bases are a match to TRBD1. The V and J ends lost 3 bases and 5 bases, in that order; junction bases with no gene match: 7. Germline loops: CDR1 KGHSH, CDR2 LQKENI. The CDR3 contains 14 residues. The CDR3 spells CASSPRQGGDEQYF. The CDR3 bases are TGTGCCAGCTCACCCCGACAGGGTGGCGACGAGCAGTACTTC.

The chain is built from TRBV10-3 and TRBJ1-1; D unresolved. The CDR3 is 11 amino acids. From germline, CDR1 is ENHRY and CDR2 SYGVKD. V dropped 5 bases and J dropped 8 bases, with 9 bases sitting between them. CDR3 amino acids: CAISSPGEAFF. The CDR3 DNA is TGTGCCATCAGTTCTCCAGGAGAAGCTTTCTTT.

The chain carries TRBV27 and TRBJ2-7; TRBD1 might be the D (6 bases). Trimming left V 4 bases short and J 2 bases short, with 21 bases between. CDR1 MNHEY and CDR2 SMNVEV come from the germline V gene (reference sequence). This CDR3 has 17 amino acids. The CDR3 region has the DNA TGTGCCAGCAGTTGGGGGCCCTCGACTGCGGTGCCCTACGAGCAGTACTTC. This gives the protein CASSWGPSTAVPYEQYF.

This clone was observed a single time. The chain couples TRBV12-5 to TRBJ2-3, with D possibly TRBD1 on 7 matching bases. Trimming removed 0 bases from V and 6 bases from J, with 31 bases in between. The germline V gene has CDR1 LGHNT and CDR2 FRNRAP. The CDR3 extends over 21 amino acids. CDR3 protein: CASGLVQKGTGETGRSDTQYF. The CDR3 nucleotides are TGTGCTAGTGGTTTGGTACAAAAGGGGACGGGGGAGACAGGGAGAAGTGATACGCAGTATTTT.

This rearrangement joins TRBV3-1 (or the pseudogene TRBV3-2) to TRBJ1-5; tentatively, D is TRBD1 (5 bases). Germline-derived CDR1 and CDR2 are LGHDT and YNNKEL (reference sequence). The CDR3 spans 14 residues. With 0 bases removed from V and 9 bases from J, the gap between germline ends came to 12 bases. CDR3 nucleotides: TGTGCCAGCAGCCAAGATAATGGGGGGGGGCCCCAGCATTTT. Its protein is CASSQDNGGGPQHF.

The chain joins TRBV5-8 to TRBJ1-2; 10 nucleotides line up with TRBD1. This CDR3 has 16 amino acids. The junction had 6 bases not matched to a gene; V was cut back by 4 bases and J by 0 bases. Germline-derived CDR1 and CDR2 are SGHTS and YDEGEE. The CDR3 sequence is CASSRTGTGANYGYTF. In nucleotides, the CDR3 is TGTGCCAGCAGCCGAACCGGGACAGGGGCTAACTATGGCTACACCTTC.

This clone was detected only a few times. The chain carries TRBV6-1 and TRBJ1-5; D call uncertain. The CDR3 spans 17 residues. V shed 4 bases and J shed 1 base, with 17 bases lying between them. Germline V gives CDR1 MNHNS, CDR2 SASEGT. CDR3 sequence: CASSGTQASLSNQPQHF. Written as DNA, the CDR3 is TGTGCCAGCAGTGGGACTCAGGCCTCCCTAAGCAATCAGCCCCAGCATTTT.

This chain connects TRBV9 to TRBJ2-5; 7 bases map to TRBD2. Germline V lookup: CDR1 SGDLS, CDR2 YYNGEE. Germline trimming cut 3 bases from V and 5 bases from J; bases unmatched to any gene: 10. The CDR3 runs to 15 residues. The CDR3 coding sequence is TGTGCCAGCAGCGCTTCGAGCGGGGTTGGGGAGACCCAGTACTTC. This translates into CASSASSGVGETQYF. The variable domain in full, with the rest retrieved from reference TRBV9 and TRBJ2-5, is DSGVTQTPKHLITATGQRVTLRCSPRSGDLSVYWYQQSLDQGLQFLIQYYNGEERAKGNILERFSAQQFPDLHSELNLSSLELGDSALYFCASSASSGVGETQYFGPGTRLLVL.

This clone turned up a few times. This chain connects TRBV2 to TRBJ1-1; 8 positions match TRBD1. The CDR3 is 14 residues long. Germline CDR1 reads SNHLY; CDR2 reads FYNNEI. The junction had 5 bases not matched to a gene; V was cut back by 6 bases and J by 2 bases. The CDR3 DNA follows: TGTGCCAGCAGGAGGACAGGGCCTAACACTGAAGCTTTCTTT. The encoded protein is CASRRTGPNTEAFF.

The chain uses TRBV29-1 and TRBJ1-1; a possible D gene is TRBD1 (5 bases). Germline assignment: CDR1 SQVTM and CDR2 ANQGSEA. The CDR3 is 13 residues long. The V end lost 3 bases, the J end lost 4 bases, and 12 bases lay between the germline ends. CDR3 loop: CSVDFAGLTEAFF. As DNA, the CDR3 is TGCAGCGTTGATTTCGCAGGGCTCACTGAAGCTTTCTTT.

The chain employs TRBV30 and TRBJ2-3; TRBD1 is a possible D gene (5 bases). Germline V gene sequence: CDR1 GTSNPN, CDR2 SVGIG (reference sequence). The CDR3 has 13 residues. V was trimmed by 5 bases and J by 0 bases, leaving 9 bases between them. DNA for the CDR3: TGTGCCTGGTCAGACAGCAGCACAGATACGCAGTATTTT. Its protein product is CAWSDSSTDTQYF.

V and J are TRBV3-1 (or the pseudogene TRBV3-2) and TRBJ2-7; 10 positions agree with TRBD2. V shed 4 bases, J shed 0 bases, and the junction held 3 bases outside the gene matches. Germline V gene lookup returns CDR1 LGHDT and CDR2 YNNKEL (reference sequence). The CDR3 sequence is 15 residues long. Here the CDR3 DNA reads TGTGCCAGCAGCCCCACTAGCGGGGCCTCCTACGAGCAGTACTTC. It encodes CASSPTSGASYEQYF.

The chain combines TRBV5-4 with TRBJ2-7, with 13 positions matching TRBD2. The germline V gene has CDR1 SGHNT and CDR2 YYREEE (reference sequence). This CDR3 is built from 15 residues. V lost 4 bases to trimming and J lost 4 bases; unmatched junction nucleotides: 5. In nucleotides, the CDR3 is TGTGCCAGCAGCGGTACTAGCGGGGGGGCATACGAGCAGTACTTC. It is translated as CASSGTSGGAYEQYF.

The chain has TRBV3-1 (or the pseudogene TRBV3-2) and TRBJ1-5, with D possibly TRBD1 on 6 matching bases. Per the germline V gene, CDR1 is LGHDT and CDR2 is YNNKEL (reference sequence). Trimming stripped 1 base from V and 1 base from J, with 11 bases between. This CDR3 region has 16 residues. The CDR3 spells CASSQGQALSNQPQHF. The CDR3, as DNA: TGTGCCAGCAGCCAAGGACAGGCTCTGAGCAATCAGCCCCAGCATTTT.

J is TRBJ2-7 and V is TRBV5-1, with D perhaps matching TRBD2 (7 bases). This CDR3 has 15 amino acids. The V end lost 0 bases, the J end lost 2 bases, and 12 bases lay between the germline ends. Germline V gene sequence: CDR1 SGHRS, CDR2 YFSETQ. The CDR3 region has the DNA TGCGCCAGCAGCTTGGACCGGGGGGCCACCTACGAGCAGTACTTC. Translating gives CASSLDRGATYEQYF.

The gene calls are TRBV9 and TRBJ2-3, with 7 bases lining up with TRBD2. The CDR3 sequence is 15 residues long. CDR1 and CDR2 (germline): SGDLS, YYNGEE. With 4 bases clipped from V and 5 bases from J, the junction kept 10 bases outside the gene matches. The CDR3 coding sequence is TGTGCCAGCAGCACCGGGACTACCCGAAGAGATACGCAGTATTTT. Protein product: CASSTGTTRRDTQYF.

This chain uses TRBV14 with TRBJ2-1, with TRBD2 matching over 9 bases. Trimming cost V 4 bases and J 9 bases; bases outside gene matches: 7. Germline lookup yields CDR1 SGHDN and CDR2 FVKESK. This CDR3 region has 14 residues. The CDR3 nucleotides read TGTGCCAGCAGCCCGTGGACTAGCGTTGTTGAGCAGTTCTTC. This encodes CASSPWTSVVEQFF.

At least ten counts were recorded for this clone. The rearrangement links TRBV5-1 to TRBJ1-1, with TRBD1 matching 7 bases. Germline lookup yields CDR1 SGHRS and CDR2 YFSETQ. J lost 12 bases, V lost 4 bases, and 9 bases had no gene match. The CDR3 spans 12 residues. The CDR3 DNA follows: TGCGCCAGCAGCCTGAAGACAGGGAGGCCTTTCTTT. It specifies CASSLKTGRPFF.

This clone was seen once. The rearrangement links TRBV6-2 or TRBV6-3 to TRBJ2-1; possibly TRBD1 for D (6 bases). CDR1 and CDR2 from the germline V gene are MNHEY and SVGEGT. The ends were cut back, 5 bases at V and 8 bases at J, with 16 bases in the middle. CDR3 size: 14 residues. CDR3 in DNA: TGTGCCAGCAGTCCAGGGACAACTGGGGATGAGCAGTTCTTC. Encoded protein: CASSPGTTGDEQFF.